Given below is one T cell receptor (beta chain) in context. The V end lost 1 base, the J end lost 7 bases, and 11 bases lay between the germline ends. The V gene's germline CDR1 is SGHDN and CDR2 FVKESK. The CDR3 extends over 13 amino acids. This specimen comes from a study of glioma-infiltrating T cells after dendritic cell vaccination. Clones were sequenced by immunoSEQ multiplex PCR, and TCRdb holds only the in-frame ones, with some missing. This table holds roughly 51,000 clones, less than 90% found once. The receptor was isolated from a human donor with glioblastoma. The chain joins TRBV14 to TRBJ2-7; D possibly corresponds to TRBD2 (5 bases). The source was blood, collected before dendritic cell vaccination. CDR3 nucleotides: TGTGCCAGCAGCCAAGGATTGTCGGGAGAGCAGTACTTC. This sequence encodes CASSQGLSGEQYF.